These 17 T cell receptor beta chains came from one sample sequenced in a study of OX40 agonist ivuxolimab in advanced cancers. Repertoires were generated with immunoSEQ multiplex PCR, while TCRdb's copy carries only in-frame clones and drops some. The sample contains fewer than 30,000 clones, roughly 77% of which appear only once. This sample comprised CD4+ or CD8+ T cells sorted from blood, obtained in a trial of the OX40 agonist ivuxolimab. The receptors originated from an adult with an advanced solid tumor such as melanoma, head and neck, liver or kidney cancer.

V gene TRBV28 combines with J gene TRBJ1-2; 7 bases are a match to TRBD1. The CDR3 sequence is 14 residues long. V gave up 4 bases and J gave up 8 bases; unmatched junction bases: 10. Germline assignment: CDR1 MDHEN and CDR2 SYDVKM. CDR3 sequence (DNA): TGTGCCAGCAGTTCCGTGGACAGGTCGTCGGGCTACACCTTC. Translated: CASSSVDRSSGYTF.

The CDR3 loop is CASSVGRGIEGYTF. In DNA, the CDR3 is TGTGCCAGCAGCGTAGGAAGAGGGATAGAGGGCTACACCTTC. The V call is TRBV9, the J call TRBJ1-2; D unresolved. Trimming removed 0 bases at V and 8 bases at J, with 14 bases between. Germline V CDR1 and CDR2: SGDLS, YYNGEE. CDR3 length equals 14 residues.

The rearrangement joins TRBV6-5 to TRBJ2-1; 8 bases line up with TRBD1. Unmatched junction bases numbered 5, after V lost 6 bases and J lost 7 bases. Germline V CDR1 and CDR2: MNHEY, SVGAGI. CDR3 length: 13 residues. In DNA form, the CDR3 reads TGTGCCAGCAGGACAGACAGGGGAAATGAGCAGTTCTTC. This translates into CASRTDRGNEQFF.

The chain carries TRBV2 and TRBJ1-1; D is perhaps TRBD1 (6 bases). V was trimmed by 6 bases and J by 11 bases, leaving 19 bases between them. Germline V CDR1 and CDR2: SNHLY, FYNNEI. There are 13 residues in the CDR3. The chain's CDR3 is CASRRGGTDRAFF. The CDR3 DNA sequence: TGTGCCAGCAGGAGAGGGGGGACTGATCGGGCTTTCTTT. Full variable domain (outside the CDR3, taken from reference TRBV2 and TRBJ1-1): EPEVTQTPSHQVTQMGQEVILRCVPISNHLYFYWYRQILGQKVEFLVSFYNNEISEKSEIFDDQFSVERPDGSNFTLKIRSTKLEDSAMYFCASRRGGTDRAFFGQGTRLTVV.

V and J are TRBV9 and TRBJ2-7, with 7 bases aligning to TRBD1. This CDR3 region has 17 residues. Losses at the gene ends were 3 bases for V and 4 bases for J; bases not matched to a gene: 16. Germline lookup yields CDR1 SGDLS and CDR2 YYNGEE. CDR3 sequence reads: CASSAQEGAGGSYEQYF. CDR3 sequence (DNA): TGTGCCAGCAGCGCGCAAGAGGGGGCCGGTGGGTCGTACGAGCAGTACTTC.

The chain employs TRBV13 and TRBJ2-5; 7 positions agree with TRBD1. J was trimmed by 1 base and V by 4 bases; bases with no gene match: 12. The CDR3 is 17 residues long. Germline V lookup: CDR1 PRHDT, CDR2 FYEKMQ (reference sequence). The CDR3 DNA is TGTGCCAGCAGCTGGACCTTCGGCAGGGGGTCCCAAGAGACCCAGTACTTC. Encoded protein: CASSWTFGRGSQETQYF.

The chain combines TRBV4-1 with TRBJ2-2; 8 bases fit TRBD1. This CDR3 has 18 residues. After removal of 1 base from V and 5 bases from J, the junction contained 12 bases not matched to a gene. The germline V gene encodes CDR1 MGHRA and CDR2 YSYEKL. This CDR3 is CASSQGFVDRVTTGELFF. The CDR3 DNA reads TGCGCCAGCAGCCAAGGATTTGTGGACAGGGTAACAACCGGGGAGCTGTTTTTT.

The chain has TRBV19 and TRBJ2-1; 9 bases align to TRBD2. Per the germline V gene, CDR1 is LNHDA and CDR2 is SQIVND (reference sequence). The CDR3 runs to 15 residues. With 6 bases clipped from V and 7 bases from J, the junction kept 10 bases outside the gene matches. CDR3 residues: CASRVLAGDGNEQFF. CDR3 nucleotides: TGTGCCAGTAGGGTATTAGCGGGAGATGGGAATGAGCAGTTCTTC.

The V and J genes are TRBV15 and TRBJ2-1; D unclear. Trimming pared 1 base from V and 6 bases from J, leaving 7 bases between. Germline V CDR1 and CDR2: LNHNV, YYDKDF (reference sequence). The length of the CDR3 is 13 residues. The CDR3 region has the DNA TGTGCCACCAGCAGAGGCGTCCGCAATGAGCAGTTCTTC. Translating it yields CATSRGVRNEQFF.

CDR3: CASSLTLLAGVSSYNEQFF. The CDR3 DNA reads TGTGCCAGCAGCTTAACGCTCCTCGCGGGGGTCTCCTCCTACAATGAGCAGTTCTTC. The genes are TRBV7-6 and TRBJ2-1; 7 bases match TRBD2. Per the germline V gene, CDR1 is SGHVS and CDR2 is FNYEAQ. The CDR3 is 19 residues long. The trim removed 2 bases at V and 0 bases at J, leaving 13 bases unmatched.

V usage is TRBV5-5 and J usage is TRBJ1-2; perhaps TRBD1 as D (5 bases). This CDR3 has 15 amino acids. Trimming cost V 3 bases and J 8 bases, with 20 bases left between them. The germline gives CDR1 SGHKS, CDR2 YYEKEE (reference sequence). The CDR3 coding sequence is TGTGCCAGCAGCTCAGAAACCGGGACCTATAGAGGCTACACCTTC. Protein product: CASSSETGTYRGYTF.

This chain joins TRBV6-5 and TRBJ2-7; no clear D gene. V lost 2 bases, J lost 3 bases, and 8 bases lay in between. The germline gives CDR1 MNHEY, CDR2 SVGAGI. CDR3 length equals 13 residues. The CDR3 sequence is CASSYGGNYEQYF. In nucleotides, the CDR3 is TGTGCCAGCAGTTACGGTGGGAACTACGAGCAGTACTTC.

V usage is TRBV10-3 and J usage is TRBJ1-3, with D possibly matching TRBD1 (5 bases). The CDR3 runs 17 residues. CDR1 is ENHRY and CDR2 is SYGVKD in the germline V gene. Trimming cost V 6 bases and J 0 bases, with 18 bases left between them. The DNA for the CDR3 is TGTGCCATCAGGACGCCGGGACTCGATTACTCTGGAAACACCATATATTTT. This codes for CAIRTPGLDYSGNTIYF.

Worth noting for this clone: The CDR3 does not close with the conserved phenylalanine or tryptophan, likely indicating a read error. This sequence joins TRBV13 and TRBJ1-5; 7 bases line up with TRBD1. V shed 5 bases, J shed 8 bases, and the junction held 9 bases outside the gene matches. This CDR3 is built from 14 residues. The germline CDR1 and CDR2 sequences are PRHDT and FYEKMQ (reference sequence). CDR3 amino acids: CASSLGQATEPQHS. Written as DNA, the CDR3 is TGTGCCAGCAGCCTCGGACAGGCAACTGAGCCCCAGCATTCT.

The chain employs TRBV4-2 and TRBJ2-7; TRBD2 matches 8 bases. The junction had 12 bases not matched to a gene; V was cut back by 1 base and J by 4 bases. The CDR3 spans 17 residues. Germline V gene lookup returns CDR1 LGHNA and CDR2 YNFKEQ. This CDR3 is CASSQAYLSAGEYEQYF. The CDR3 bases are TGTGCCAGCAGCCAAGCGTACCTCTCAGCGGGAGAATACGAGCAGTACTTC.

This clone was recorded a few times. The rearrangement links TRBV30 to TRBJ2-1; D possibly corresponds to TRBD2 (6 bases). The germline V gene encodes CDR1 GTSNPN and CDR2 SVGIG (reference sequence). Trimming removed 1 base from V and 0 bases from J, with 13 bases in between. The CDR3 runs 16 residues. Here the CDR3 DNA reads TGTGCCTGGAGTGCCACGGACGGGAGCTCCTACAATGAGCAGTTCTTC. Its translation: CAWSATDGSSYNEQFF.

The J gene is TRBJ2-7, the V gene TRBV5-1, with D possibly being TRBD2 (5 bases). There are 14 residues in the CDR3. Trimming shortened V by 4 bases and J by 0 bases, and 11 bases separated the two germline ends. Germline V gene sequence: CDR1 SGHRS, CDR2 YFSETQ. CDR3 loop: CASSASGNSYEQYF. CDR3 in DNA: TGCGCCAGCAGCGCTTCCGGGAACTCCTACGAGCAGTACTTC.